This entry concerns a single T cell receptor beta chain. The antigen remains unidentified. The data were obtained in a study of beta chain features in type 1 diabetes. Across the study: The patients were much like the healthy donors in age, gender and cell yields. Study-level points and caveats: There was a moderate but significant shortening of TCRB CDR3s in all four CD4+ subsets of Type 1 diabetes patients. Small HLA sub-analyses could not settle whether HLA shapes TCRB rearrangement.

Expressed TCRB transcripts were sequenced because the entire RNA isolate underwent reverse transcription. Profiling relied on immunoSEQ multiplex PCR, and the TCRdb table lists in-frame clones only, not all of them. The sample includes over 700,000 clones, 17% of them seen just once. Germline CDR1 and CDR2: PRHDT and FYEKMQ (reference sequence). This CDR3 has 14 amino acids. V was pared by 3 bases and J by 1 base, with 7 bases between. The authors obtained over 98% purity in all sorted populations. What was sequenced was naive CD4+ T cells from blood. This TCR was recovered from a young woman in good health. The V gene is TRBV13, the J gene TRBJ1-3; D remains ambiguous. CDR3 sequence reads: CASSFRPSGNTIYF. The CDR3 region has the DNA TGTGCCAGCAGCTTTAGGCCATCTGGAAACACCATATATTTT.